Sequencing of this T cell receptor (beta chain) was carried out in a study of OX40 agonist ivuxolimab in advanced cancers. Overall study: Ivuxolimab, which is an agonistic anti-OX40 (CD134) antibody, was administered to the patients. Head and neck, renal cell, melanoma or hepatocellular carcinoma were the cancers that dose-escalation patients had. General study findings and limits: Doses of 0.1 to 3.0 mg/kg were accompanied by clonal expansion of CD4+ and CD8+ blood T cells by week 6.

Germline assignment: CDR1 MNHEY and CDR2 SMNVEV (reference sequence). The ends lost 6 bases at V and 5 bases at J; junction bases unmatched: 10. CDR3 length: 15 amino acids. TCRdb keeps only in-frame clones here, not all; method: immunoSEQ multiplex PCR. The table includes around 99,000 clones, approximately 90% detected once. Regarding this clone: Its antigen remains unknown.

The receptor was isolated from an adult with an advanced solid tumor such as melanoma, head and neck, liver or kidney cancer. The sequencing used CD4+ or CD8+ T cells sorted from blood, collected in a trial of the OX40 agonist ivuxolimab. The chain combines TRBV27 with TRBJ2-5; 9 nucleotides align to TRBD1. The DNA for the CDR3 is TGTGCCAGCAGATCGGGACAGGGAGCAGGGGAGACCCAGTACTTC. Amino acid sequence: CASRSGQGAGETQYF.